Shown below are 32 T cell receptor beta chains from a single sample sequenced in a study of blood T cells in healthy people across ages. A second about 7 to 12 cycle PCR used barcoded and J-beta primers. TCRdb re-called the 5' RACE reads through MiXCR, storing one row per CDR3 protein. The repertoire has 2 million or so distinct CDR3 sequences, around half of them found once; the top ten carry over 2%. Sequenced sample: blood. The receptors were gathered from a woman in her thirties or forties in good health.

This clonotype was detected only a few times. The chain joins TRBV4-1 to TRBJ2-7, with D maybe TRBD1 (6 bases). The CDR3 contains 15 residues. V shed 0 bases and J shed 6 bases, with 15 bases lying between them. Germline V lookup: CDR1 MGHRA, CDR2 YSYEKL. This chain's CDR3 is CASSQDRGTASEQYF. As DNA, the CDR3 is TGCGCCAGCAGCCAAGATAGGGGGACCGCAAGCGAGCAGTACTTC.

V is TRBV24-1 and J is TRBJ2-1; D possibly corresponds to TRBD2 (6 bases). Trimming pared 5 bases from V and 3 bases from J, leaving 10 bases between. The CDR3 is made up of 14 amino acids. CDR1 and CDR2 (germline): KGHDR, SFDVKD. CDR3 amino acids: CATSGRVRYNEQFF. The CDR3 DNA reads as TGTGCCACCAGTGGGAGGGTGCGCTACAATGAGCAGTTCTTC.

This clonotype was recorded a few times. V gene TRBV15 combines with J gene TRBJ1-2, with D perhaps TRBD1 (6 bases). Trimming stripped 0 bases from V and 2 bases from J, with 7 bases between. Per germline, CDR1 LNHNV and CDR2 YYDKDF (reference sequence). The CDR3 covers 14 residues. This CDR3 is CATSREGGNYGYTF. The CDR3 nucleotides are TGTGCCACCAGCAGAGAGGGGGGCAACTATGGCTACACCTTC.

This clonotype was counted only a few times. The J gene is TRBJ2-7, the V gene TRBV12-3 or TRBV12-4; 8 bases align to TRBD2. The ends lost 7 bases at V and 0 bases at J; junction bases unmatched: 8. The CDR3 runs to 15 residues. The CDR3 protein is CASTTVAGSSYEQYF. CDR3 DNA sequence: TGTGCCAGCACCACTGTAGCGGGAAGCTCCTACGAGCAGTACTTC.

This chain uses TRBV5-1 with TRBJ2-3; 10 positions match TRBD2. V shed 1 base and J 4 bases; nucleotides not matched to a gene: 6. CDR1 and CDR2 from the germline V gene are SGHRS and YFSETQ. There are 16 residues in the CDR3. The CDR3 bases are TGCGCCAGCAGCTTGCTAGCGGGGGTAGGTGCAGATACGCAGTATTTT. Protein product: CASSLLAGVGADTQYF. The full variable domain, in which reference TRBV5-1 and TRBJ2-3 provide the parts outside the CDR3, is KAGVTQTPRYLIKTRGQQVTLSCSPISGHRSVSWYQQTPGQGLQFLFEYFSETQRNKGNFPGRFSGRQFSNSRSEMNVSTLELGDSALYLCASSLLAGVGADTQYFGPGTRLTVL.

In DNA form, the CDR3 reads TGTGCCAGCAGTGAAGCGGCTACCGGGCAAGAGACCCAGTACTTC. Its protein product is CASSEAATGQETQYF. The rearrangement uses TRBV6-1 and TRBJ2-5; D is ambiguous. Trimming left V 0 bases short and J 2 bases short, with 10 bases between. CDR3 length equals 15 residues. Germline-derived CDR1 and CDR2 are MNHNS and SASEGT.

This chain joins TRBV24-1 and TRBJ2-7; D may be TRBD2 (6 bases). Looked up from germline, CDR1 is KGHDR and CDR2 is SFDVKD. CDR3 length: 16 amino acids. The V end was cut by 5 bases, the J end by 7 bases, with 23 bases between. CDR3 sequence reads: CATSVGSSITYNEQYF. CDR3 DNA: TGTGCCACCAGTGTCGGGAGTAGTATAACCTACAATGAGCAGTACTTC.

This clonotype occurred a few times. V is TRBV29-1 and J is TRBJ2-7; 7 bases are a match to TRBD1. CDR1 and CDR2 (germline): SQVTM, ANQGSEA. V shed 5 bases, J shed 0 bases, and the junction held 10 bases outside the gene matches. This CDR3 is 15 amino acids long. The CDR3, as DNA: TGCAGCGTTCTACCCGGGACAGACCGCTCCTACGAGCAGTACTTC. This translates into CSVLPGTDRSYEQYF.

This sequence joins TRBV4-1 and TRBJ2-4, with a tentative D call TRBD2 (5 bases). This CDR3 spans 15 amino acids. Germline loops: CDR1 MGHRA, CDR2 YSYEKL. V was cut by 0 bases and J by 8 bases, with 14 bases left in between. In DNA, the CDR3 is TGCGCCAGCAGCCAAGAAGCGGCAAGGGTGGACATTCAGTACTTC. This codes for CASSQEAARVDIQYF.

The chain is built from TRBV20-1 and TRBJ1-2; D unclear. The ends were cut back, 6 bases at V and 0 bases at J, with 17 bases in the middle. The germline V gene encodes CDR1 DFQATT and CDR2 SNEGSKA (reference sequence). The CDR3 has 15 residues. The CDR3: CSAIDHDGPNYGYTF. The CDR3, as DNA: TGCAGTGCCATCGACCACGACGGACCTAACTATGGCTACACCTTC.

This clonotype was observed a handful of times. This sequence joins TRBV11-2 and TRBJ1-2; D ambiguous. Trimming took off 5 bases at V and 8 bases at J, with 15 bases between the two ends. The CDR3 loop spans 13 amino acids. Germline values: CDR1 SGHAT, CDR2 FQNNGV. CDR3 region: CASSPSRGGGYTF. Written as DNA, the CDR3 is TGTGCCAGCAGCCCCTCGCGGGGAGGCGGCTACACCTTC.

The sample holds a few counts of this clonotype. The chain links TRBV4-3 to TRBJ1-2; the D is unclear. Germline CDR1 LGHNA, CDR2 YSLEER. This CDR3 is 16 amino acids long. Trimming pared 1 base from V and 7 bases from J, leaving 19 bases between. The CDR3: CASSQGVGRNSPGYTF. DNA of the CDR3: TGCGCCAGCAGCCAAGGAGTAGGACGAAATAGTCCTGGCTACACCTTC.

This sequence joins TRBV4-2 and TRBJ1-1; D remains unclear. Germline values: CDR1 LGHNA, CDR2 YNFKEQ. The CDR3 length is 13 residues. The germline V and J ends were trimmed by 6 bases and 0 bases, with 8 bases remaining between them. The CDR3, as DNA: TGTGCCAGCAGACAAACCATGAACACTGAAGCTTTCTTT. It encodes CASRQTMNTEAFF.

The chain links TRBV4-2 to TRBJ2-5; D gene ambiguous. The J call may be faulty, since TRBJ2-7 better matches the DNA end. The germline CDR1 and CDR2 sequences are LGHNA and YNFKEQ. This CDR3 has 14 amino acids. CDR3 sequence: CASSQDTRRREQYF. Here the CDR3 DNA reads TGTGCCAGCAGCCAAGATACCCGCAGGCGCGAGCAGTACTTC.

This chain joins TRBV12-3 or TRBV12-4 and TRBJ2-7, with 9 bases matching TRBD1. CDR3 size: 16 residues. Germline trimming cut 0 bases from V and 1 base from J; bases unmatched to any gene: 4. The CDR3 loop reads CASSLAGTGSSYEQYF. The DNA for the CDR3 is TGTGCCAGCAGTTTAGCAGGGACAGGGAGTTCCTACGAGCAGTACTTC.

A few counts support this clonotype. The CDR3 loop is CASSARQTSYEQYF. In DNA, the CDR3 is TGTGCCAGTAGCGCCCGACAGACCTCCTACGAGCAGTACTTC. The V gene is TRBV7-9, the J gene TRBJ2-7; the D gene could be TRBD1 or TRBD2 (5 bases each). Germline V lookup: CDR1 SEHNR, CDR2 FQNEAQ (reference sequence). The CDR3 length is 14 residues. V lost 9 bases to trimming and J lost 0 bases, with 15 bases between them.

V is TRBV20-1 and J is TRBJ2-3, with D perhaps TRBD2 (5 bases). Trimming pared 5 bases from V and 2 bases from J, leaving 14 bases between. CDR1 and CDR2 (germline): DFQATT, SNEGSKA (reference sequence). This CDR3 contains 14 residues. The CDR3 is CSAPSPTHTDTQYF. CDR3 coding DNA: TGCAGTGCTCCTAGCCCGACACACACAGATACGCAGTATTTT.

The chain couples TRBV28 to TRBJ2-3; D not certain. Germline assignment: CDR1 MDHEN and CDR2 SYDVKM. CDR3 length: 13 amino acids. Trimming took off 7 bases at V and 4 bases at J, with 12 bases between the two ends. CDR3 amino acids: CASTHGPADTQYF. The CDR3 DNA sequence: TGTGCCAGCACCCACGGGCCCGCAGATACGCAGTATTTT.

The V gene is TRBV6-5, the J gene TRBJ2-7; D perhaps matches TRBD2 (7 bases). The CDR3 length is 13 residues. With 6 bases removed from V and 2 bases from J, the gap between germline ends came to 11 bases. Germline V gene sequence: CDR1 MNHEY, CDR2 SVGAGI. DNA of the CDR3: TGTGCCAGCAGAAGGGGGGGGCCCTACGAGCAGTACTTC. Amino acids: CASRRGGPYEQYF.

This clonotype has more than one count but fewer than ten. This chain uses TRBV25-1 with TRBJ2-5; unclear D gene. Looked up from germline, CDR1 is MGHDK and CDR2 is SYGVNS. The ends were cut back, 6 bases at V and 10 bases at J, with 12 bases in the middle. The length of the CDR3 is 11 residues. The CDR3 DNA follows: TGTGCCAGCAGGGGGTGGTTGGACCAGTACTTC. It codes for CASRGWLDQYF.

The rearrangement links TRBV7-2 to TRBJ2-3, with a possible D match to TRBD2 (5 bases). The germline CDR1 and CDR2 sequences are SGHTA and FQGNSA. V was shortened by 2 bases and J by 5 bases, with 8 bases between the two germline ends. The CDR3 consists of 13 residues. The CDR3 DNA reads as TGTGCCAGCAGCTTATACGAGGGAGATACGCAGTATTTT. It specifies CASSLYEGDTQYF.

The chain combines TRBV3-1 with TRBJ2-3, with TRBD1 as a possible D gene (7 bases). The germline gives CDR1 LGHDT, CDR2 YNNKEL (reference sequence). The V gene lost 3 bases and the J gene lost 1 base, with 17 bases spanning the gap. CDR3 size: 17 residues. The CDR3 protein is CASSQALGGGGTDTQYF. DNA for the CDR3: TGTGCCAGCAGCCAGGCCCTCGGAGGGGGCGGCACAGATACGCAGTATTTT.

V gene TRBV12-3 or TRBV12-4 combines with J gene TRBJ2-5, with TRBD1 matching over 8 bases. Losses at the gene ends were 6 bases for V and 12 bases for J; bases not matched to a gene: 9. CDR3 length equals 12 residues. The CDR3 bases are TGTGCCAGCAGCTTTGGACAGGGCGGAGAGTACTTC. Translating gives CASSFGQGGEYF.

This clonotype was detected only a few times. This chain links TRBV20-1 with TRBJ2-5; 9 nucleotides line up with TRBD1. Germline loops: CDR1 DFQATT, CDR2 SNEGSKA (reference sequence). The CDR3 is 16 amino acids. The J segment lost 9 bases and the V segment lost 4 bases, leaving 18 bases of the junction unmatched. This CDR3 reads CSANINGQGQRGAQYF. The CDR3 DNA sequence: TGCAGTGCTAACATCAATGGACAGGGGCAAAGAGGGGCCCAGTACTTC.

The chain couples TRBV15 to TRBJ2-1; 7 nucleotides match TRBD2. The CDR3 is 16 amino acids. Germline CDR1 reads LNHNV; CDR2 reads YYDKDF (reference sequence). The trim removed 5 bases at V and 7 bases at J, leaving 14 bases unmatched. The DNA of the CDR3 is TGTGCCACCAGCCCACTCGGGGTAGCGGGTGGGAATGAGCAGTTCTTC. Translation: CATSPLGVAGGNEQFF.

The table lists this clonotype with a count of one. At one of its ends the junction is not consistent with the germline gene, which may arise from a read error. V is TRBV5-1 and J is TRBJ2-5, with D perhaps TRBD1 (6 bases). This CDR3 has 15 amino acids. Germline CDR1 is SGHRS and CDR2 is YFSETQ. CDR3 loop: CTSSTRTAPQETQYF. The CDR3 DNA reads as TGCACCAGCAGCACAAGGACAGCTCCCCAAGAGACCCAGTACTTC.

This clonotype was found a few times. V gene TRBV27 combines with J gene TRBJ1-2; a possible D gene is TRBD1 (6 bases). V shed 3 bases and J shed 4 bases, with 18 bases lying between them. The CDR3 contains 16 residues. Germline CDR1 and CDR2: MNHEY and SMNVEV (reference sequence). The CDR3 region is CASSFSPSGAGYGYTF. Here the CDR3 DNA reads TGTGCCAGCAGTTTTAGTCCATCGGGGGCCGGCTATGGCTACACCTTC.

The rearrangement links TRBV6-6 to TRBJ2-6; D is ambiguous. Germline V lookup: CDR1 MNHNY, CDR2 SVGAGI (reference sequence). The V and J ends lost 8 bases and 0 bases respectively, with 5 bases between them. This CDR3 is built from 13 residues. DNA of the CDR3: TGTGCCAGCGTAATCTCTGGGGCCAACGTCCTGACTTTC. Translating it yields CASVISGANVLTF.

This clonotype was found a few times. The chain combines TRBV7-2 with TRBJ2-5; a possible D gene is TRBD2 (5 bases). This CDR3 spans 14 amino acids. The V and J ends lost 6 bases and 1 base respectively, with 12 bases between them. The germline CDR1 and CDR2 sequences are SGHTA and FQGNSA. DNA for the CDR3: TGTGCCAGCAGTATGACTCTAGCCCAAGAGACCCAGTACTTC. Protein sequence: CASSMTLAQETQYF.

The genes are TRBV12-3 or TRBV12-4 and TRBJ1-5; D is undetermined. CDR3 length: 12 residues. V was cut by 5 bases and J by 3 bases, with 5 bases left in between. CDR3 protein: CASSPNNQPQHF. The CDR3 region has the DNA TGTGCCAGCAGTCCGAACAATCAGCCCCAGCATTTT.

The chain links TRBV6-6 to TRBJ2-1; tentative D call: TRBD1 (5 bases). Germline loops: CDR1 MNHNY, CDR2 SVGAGI (reference sequence). The germline V and J ends were trimmed by 5 bases and 2 bases, with 13 bases remaining between them. The CDR3 covers 15 residues. The chain's CDR3 is CASSLDRNPYNEQFF. The CDR3 DNA is TGTGCCAGCAGTCTAGACAGAAATCCCTACAATGAGCAGTTCTTC.

This clonotype was found a few times. The chain couples TRBV18 to TRBJ2-7; 10 nucleotides agree with TRBD2. After removal of 2 bases from V and 5 bases from J, the junction contained 6 bases not matched to a gene. CDR1 and CDR2 (germline): KGHSH, LQKENI. This CDR3 region has 15 residues. This chain's CDR3 is CASSPRRLAGDEQYF. The CDR3 DNA follows: TGTGCCAGCTCACCAAGGCGCCTAGCGGGGGACGAGCAGTACTTC.